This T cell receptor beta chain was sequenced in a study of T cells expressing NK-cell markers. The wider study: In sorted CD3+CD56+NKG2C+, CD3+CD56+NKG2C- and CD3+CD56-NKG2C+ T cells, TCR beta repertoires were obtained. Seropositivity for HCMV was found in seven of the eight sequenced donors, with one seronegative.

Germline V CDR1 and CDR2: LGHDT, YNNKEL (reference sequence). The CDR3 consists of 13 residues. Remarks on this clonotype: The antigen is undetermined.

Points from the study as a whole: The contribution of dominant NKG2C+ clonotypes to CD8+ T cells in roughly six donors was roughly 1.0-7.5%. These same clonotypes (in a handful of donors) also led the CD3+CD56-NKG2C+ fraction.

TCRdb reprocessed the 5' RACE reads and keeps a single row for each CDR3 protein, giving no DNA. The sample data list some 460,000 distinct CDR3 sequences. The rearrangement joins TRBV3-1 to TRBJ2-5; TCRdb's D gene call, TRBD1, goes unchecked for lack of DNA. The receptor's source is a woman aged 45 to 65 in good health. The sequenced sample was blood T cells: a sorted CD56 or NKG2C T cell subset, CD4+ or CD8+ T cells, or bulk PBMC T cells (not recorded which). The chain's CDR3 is CASSQDGVGTGYF.